This T cell receptor beta chain was sequenced in a study of Tregs in tolerant kidney transplant recipients. Study observations and caveats: Some patients' samples used different primers over time, so nucleotide sequences weren't comparable. No direct test of biological reproducibility was done here. Tregs expanded with activated donor B cells seemed most donor-specific.

Unstimulated regulatory T cells (CD4+CD25+CD127-), CD4+CD25- non-regulatory cells, CD4 and CD8 cells were FACS-sorted from thawed PBMCs. Germline V gene sequence: CDR1 SGHKS, CDR2 YYEKEE (reference sequence). Germline trimming cut 4 bases from V and 6 bases from J; bases unmatched to any gene: 6. This CDR3 is built from 15 residues. With respect to this clone: Its target is not known.

Profiling relied on immunoSEQ multiplex PCR, and the TCRdb table lists in-frame clones only, not all of them. The data contain around 70,000 clones, 80% to 95% of them singletons. Specimen: CD8+ T cells from blood, collected before the transplant. This clonotype originated in a human donor who received a combined kidney and bone marrow transplant. The J gene is TRBJ2-5, the V gene TRBV5-5, with TRBD2 matching 13 bases. Written as DNA, the CDR3 is TGTGCCAGCAGCATAGGGACTAGCGGGGAAAAGACCCAGTACTTC. Translated, it gives CASSIGTSGEKTQYF.